This T cell receptor (beta chain) was captured by sequencing in a study of graft-versus-host responses after intestinal transplantation. Whole-study context: Recipients received multivisceral, liver-intestinal, or isolated intestinal transplants. Anti-thymocyte globulin induction was given to all recipients, followed by tacrolimus and steroids for around 3 years. Study observations and caveats: Allograft graft-versus-host to host-versus-graft clonal ratios ran high in patients with graft-donor T cell macrochimerism. There were GvH clones found in recipient marrow, and some of them appeared first in ileum or blood.

Measured with immunoSEQ multiplex PCR; TCRdb has only the in-frame clones, and not every one. The table records roughly 110,000 clones, approximately 88% of them present only once. About this clone: Antigen specificity is unknown.

The trim removed 6 bases at V and 9 bases at J, leaving 7 bases unmatched. Germline CDR1 reads LNHDA; CDR2 reads SQIVND (reference sequence). The CDR3 is 14 residues long. The sequencing used unstimulated CD4+ T cells sorted from spleen or lymph node cells, collected before transplant. This TCR was sampled from a human donor who was the organ donor for an intestinal transplant. The chain is built from TRBV19 and TRBJ1-6; 8 bases are a match to TRBD1. CDR3 region: CASREQGVGSPLHF. CDR3 coding DNA: TGTGCCAGTAGGGAACAGGGGGTGGGTTCACCCCTCCACTTT.